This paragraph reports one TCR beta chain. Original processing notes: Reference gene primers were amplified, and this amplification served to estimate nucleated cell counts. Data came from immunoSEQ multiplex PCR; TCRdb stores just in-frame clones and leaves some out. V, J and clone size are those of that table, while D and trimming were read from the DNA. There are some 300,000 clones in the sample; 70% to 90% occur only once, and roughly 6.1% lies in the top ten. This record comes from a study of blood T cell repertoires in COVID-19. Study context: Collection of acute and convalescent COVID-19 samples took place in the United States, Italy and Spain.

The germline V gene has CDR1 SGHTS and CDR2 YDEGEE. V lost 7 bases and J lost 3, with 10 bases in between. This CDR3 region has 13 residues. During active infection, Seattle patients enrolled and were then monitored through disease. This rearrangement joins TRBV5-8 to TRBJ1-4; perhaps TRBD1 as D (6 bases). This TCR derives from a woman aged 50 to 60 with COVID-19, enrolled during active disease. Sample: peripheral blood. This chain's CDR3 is CASLDRANEKLFF. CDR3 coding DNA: TGTGCCAGCCTGGACAGAGCTAATGAAAAACTGTTTTTT.